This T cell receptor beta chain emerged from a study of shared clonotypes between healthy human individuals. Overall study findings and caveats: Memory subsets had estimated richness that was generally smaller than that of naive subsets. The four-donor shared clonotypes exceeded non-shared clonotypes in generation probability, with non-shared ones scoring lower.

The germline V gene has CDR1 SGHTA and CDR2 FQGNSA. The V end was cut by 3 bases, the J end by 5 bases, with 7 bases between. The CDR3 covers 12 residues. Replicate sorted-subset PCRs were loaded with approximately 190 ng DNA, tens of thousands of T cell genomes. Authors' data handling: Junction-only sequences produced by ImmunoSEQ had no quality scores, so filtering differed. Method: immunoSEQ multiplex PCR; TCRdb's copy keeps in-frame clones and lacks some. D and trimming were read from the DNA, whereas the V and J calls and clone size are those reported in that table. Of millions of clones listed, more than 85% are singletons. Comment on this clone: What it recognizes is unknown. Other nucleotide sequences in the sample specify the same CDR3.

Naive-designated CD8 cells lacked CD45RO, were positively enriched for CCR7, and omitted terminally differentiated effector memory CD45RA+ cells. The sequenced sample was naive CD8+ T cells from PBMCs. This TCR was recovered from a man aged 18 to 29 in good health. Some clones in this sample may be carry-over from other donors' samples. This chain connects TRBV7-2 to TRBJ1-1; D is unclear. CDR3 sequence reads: CASSLRGTEAFF. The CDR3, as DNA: TGTGCCAGCAGCTTGCGCGGTACTGAAGCTTTCTTT.